These 27 T cell receptor beta chains share one sample of origin, sequenced in a study of T cell changes during pregnancy in multiple sclerosis. Libraries were prepared by immunoSEQ multiplex PCR; TCRdb keeps only in-frame clonotypes and omits some of them. The sample has 20,000 or so clones; approximately 90% are singletons. Material: CD8+ T cells from peripheral blood mononuclear cells, obtained in the third trimester of pregnancy. The receptors originated from a female donor in good health, enrolled as a control in a pregnancy study.

This clone was seen just once. This chain links TRBV12-5 with TRBJ1-2; D may be TRBD1 (5 bases). V was clipped by 2 bases and J by 4 bases, with 17 bases between them. Germline loops: CDR1 LGHNT, CDR2 FRNRAP. This CDR3 has 16 residues. CDR3 nucleotides: TGTGCTAGTGGTTTGTCGACGGGGGTCAGTCTCTATGGCTACACCTTC. This translates into CASGLSTGVSLYGYTF.

The rearrangement links TRBV19 to TRBJ1-2; D remains unclear. The CDR3 has 14 residues. The germline V gene has CDR1 LNHDA and CDR2 SQIVND (reference sequence). Trimming took 3 bases from V and 0 from J, leaving 8 bases between them. DNA of the CDR3: TGTGCCAGTAGTATCTTCACAGCTAACTATGGCTACACCTTC. Translation: CASSIFTANYGYTF.

The V call is TRBV4-3, the J call TRBJ1-4; no clear D. Germline V lookup: CDR1 LGHNA, CDR2 YSLEER. The V end was cut by 0 bases, the J end by 5 bases, with 19 bases between. The CDR3 is 18 amino acids. CDR3 sequence (DNA): TGCGCCAGCAGCCAAGACAGACACGAAAATGGGAGGAATGAAAAACTGTTTTTT. As protein: CASSQDRHENGRNEKLFF.

The chain recombines TRBV7-9 with TRBJ1-1, with a weak D call TRBD1 (5 bases). The CDR3 has 14 amino acids. Trimming stripped 1 base from V and 5 bases from J, with 11 bases between. Germline values: CDR1 SEHNR, CDR2 FQNEAQ (reference sequence). The CDR3 nucleotides are TGTGCCAGCAGCTTAGTTCAGGGTAGGACTGAAGCTTTCTTT. Translating gives CASSLVQGRTEAFF. Drawing the rest from reference TRBV7-9 and TRBJ1-1, the complete variable domain is DTGVSQNPRHKITKRGQNVTFRCDPISEHNRLYWYRQTLGQGPEFLTYFQNEAQLEKSRLLSDRFSAERPKGSFSTLEIQRTEQGDSAMYLCASSLVQGRTEAFFGQGTRLTVV.

In regard to this clone: At one boundary the junction diverges from the germline segment, which might be a read error. DNA for the CDR3: TGTGCTAGCAGCCCCGGGGGACAGGCTTACAATGAGCAGTTCTTC. Amino acids: CASSPGGQAYNEQFF. The rearrangement links TRBV7-7 to TRBJ2-1; 8 nucleotides align to TRBD1. The CDR3 loop spans 15 amino acids. CDR1 is SSHAT, CDR2 FNYEAQ, per germline (reference sequence). Together with reference TRBV7-7 and TRBJ2-1, the CDR3 gives the full variable domain: GAGVSQSPRYKVTKRGQDVTLRCDPISSHATLYWYQQALGQGPEFLTYFNYEAQPDKSGLPSDRFSAERPEGSISTLTIQRTEQRDSAMYRCASSPGGQAYNEQFFGPGTRLTVL.

V usage is TRBV11-2 and J usage is TRBJ2-7, with 8 nucleotides matching TRBD1. CDR3 length: 16 residues. The V segment lost 4 bases and the J segment 5 bases; nucleotides outside the gene matches: 13. Germline CDR1 and CDR2: SGHAT and FQNNGV. The CDR3 nucleotides read TGTGCCAGCAGCTCCCCGACAGGGGCCCTAAGGGACGAGCAGTACTTC. It is translated as CASSSPTGALRDEQYF. Full variable domain (missing parts from reference TRBV11-2 and TRBJ2-7): EAGVAQSPRYKIIEKRQSVAFWCNPISGHATLYWYQQILGQGPKLLIQFQNNGVVDDSQLPKDRFSAERLKGVDSTLKIQPAKLEDSAVYLCASSSPTGALRDEQYFGPGTRLTVT.

V usage is TRBV21-1 and J usage is TRBJ1-5. TRBV21-1 has pseudogene status. The CDR3 is 15 residues long. CDR3: CASSKARGVLWPQHF. The CDR3 bases are TGTGCCAGCAGCAAAGCGCGAGGTGTCCTCTGGCCCCAGCATTTT.

V usage is TRBV5-1 and J usage is TRBJ2-3; D unclear. The V and J ends lost 6 bases and 6 bases respectively, with 14 bases between them. Germline CDR1 SGHRS, CDR2 YFSETQ. There are 13 residues in the CDR3. In DNA form, the CDR3 reads TGCGCCAGCACCCAATACAACGCCGATACGCAGTATTTT. This codes for CASTQYNADTQYF.

V usage is TRBV4-3 and J usage is TRBJ1-1; no definite D call. The CDR3 loop spans 14 amino acids. CDR1 and CDR2 (germline): LGHNA, YSLEER. Trimming left V 4 bases short and J 4 bases short, with 13 bases between. CDR3 sequence reads: CASSLRREFTEAFF. The CDR3 nucleotides are TGCGCCAGCAGCCTGCGTCGTGAATTCACTGAAGCTTTCTTT.

The V gene is TRBV5-5, the J gene TRBJ1-2, with D perhaps TRBD1 (6 bases). This CDR3 is built from 14 residues. Trimming left V 0 bases short and J 8 bases short, with 14 bases between. The germline gives CDR1 SGHKS, CDR2 YYEKEE (reference sequence). CDR3 sequence: CASSLGQALRGYTF. CDR3 DNA: TGTGCCAGCAGCTTGGGACAGGCCCTTAGGGGCTACACCTTC.

The chain links TRBV4-2 to TRBJ2-3, with 7 bases that match TRBD1. V was pared by 2 bases and J by 7 bases, with 9 bases of the junction left unmatched. The CDR3 covers 15 residues. Per germline, CDR1 LGHNA and CDR2 YNFKEQ. The CDR3 DNA reads TGTGCCAGCAGCCAATCTTCGCAGGGGGACAATACGCAGTATTTT. Protein product: CASSQSSQGDNTQYF.

The chain has TRBV7-2 and TRBJ2-3; a possible D gene is TRBD1 (5 bases). V was cut by 7 bases and J by 2 bases, with 19 bases left in between. The CDR3 length is 16 residues. Germline values: CDR1 SGHTA, CDR2 FQGNSA. The CDR3 DNA reads as TGTGCCAGCATTCAAAGGGGCTACCCCCTCACAGATACGCAGTATTTT. Translation: CASIQRGYPLTDTQYF. The variable domain in full, with the rest retrieved from reference TRBV7-2 and TRBJ2-3, is GAGVSQSPSNKVTEKGKDVELRCDPISGHTALYWYRQSLGQGLEFLIYFQGNSAPDKSGLPSDRFSAERTGGSVSTLTIQRTQQEDSAVYLCASIQRGYPLTDTQYFGPGTRLTVL.

The chain is built from TRBV5-4 and TRBJ2-1, with D tentatively TRBD1 (6 bases). Trimming cost V 2 bases and J 5 bases, with 14 bases left between them. The CDR3 is 15 amino acids. Per germline, CDR1 SGHNT and CDR2 YYREEE (reference sequence). This CDR3 reads CASSLKTGSNNEQFF. CDR3 nucleotides: TGTGCCAGCAGCTTAAAGACAGGTTCTAACAATGAGCAGTTCTTC. The complete variable domain, with remaining parts taken from reference TRBV5-4 and TRBJ2-1, reads ETGVTQSPTHLIKTRGQQVTLRCSSQSGHNTVSWYQQALGQGPQFIFQYYREEENGRGNFPPRFSGLQFPNYSSELNVNALELDDSALYLCASSLKTGSNNEQFFGPGTRLTVL.

The chain uses TRBV19 and TRBJ2-3; D might be TRBD2 (5 bases). Trimming shortened V by 4 bases and J by 4 bases, and 18 bases separated the two germline ends. This CDR3 contains 16 residues. The germline CDR1 and CDR2 sequences are LNHDA and SQIVND (reference sequence). CDR3 sequence: CASSRSVAPRADTQYF. The CDR3 nucleotides read TGTGCCAGTAGTAGGTCTGTGGCTCCGAGGGCAGATACGCAGTATTTT. Supplemented by reference TRBV19 and TRBJ2-3, the full variable domain reads DGGITQSPKYLFRKEGQNVTLSCEQNLNHDAMYWYRQDPGQGLRLIYYSQIVNDFQKGDIAEGYSVSREKKESFPLTVTSAQKNPTAFYLCASSRSVAPRADTQYFGPGTRLTVL.

The count of this clone is one. In nucleotides, the CDR3 is TGTGCCAGCAGAGGGGTTGGAAGTTGGGATGAGCAGTTCTTC. It encodes CASRGVGSWDEQFF. The chain carries TRBV2 and TRBJ2-1, with D tentatively TRBD1 (5 bases). V was shortened by 6 bases and J by 8 bases, with 17 bases between the two germline ends. The CDR3 has 14 residues. Germline-derived CDR1 and CDR2 are SNHLY and FYNNEI.

The V and J genes are TRBV7-9 and TRBJ2-1; 10 bases agree with TRBD2. The germline CDR1 and CDR2 sequences are SEHNR and FQNEAQ (reference sequence). V lost 5 bases to trimming and J lost 7 bases; unmatched junction nucleotides: 14. This CDR3 spans 17 amino acids. The CDR3 is CASSPPNLAGVGNEQFF. Here the CDR3 DNA reads TGTGCCAGCAGCCCACCGAATCTAGCGGGGGTCGGGAATGAGCAGTTCTTC.

V usage is TRBV11-2 and J usage is TRBJ2-2, with TRBD2 matching over 11 bases. V trimming: 4 bases; J trimming: 7 bases; junction bases outside the gene matches: 2. The CDR3 is 14 residues long. The germline CDR1 and CDR2 sequences are SGHAT and FQNNGV. The DNA for the CDR3 is TGTGCCAGCAGCTATACTAGCGGGGGCGGGGAGCTGTTTTTT. Translated: CASSYTSGGGELFF.

The J gene is TRBJ2-7, the V gene TRBV12-5, with 9 bases fitting TRBD1. Trimming cost V 5 bases and J 5 bases; bases outside gene matches: 7. This CDR3 spans 14 amino acids. The germline V gene has CDR1 LGHNT and CDR2 FRNRAP. The CDR3 DNA follows: TGTGCTAGTGGTCCAAGGGACAGGGTTCACGAGCAGTACTTC. Its translation: CASGPRDRVHEQYF.

This chain uses TRBV23-1 with TRBJ2-5, with 7 bases fitting TRBD1. TRBV23-1 is reported as an ORF; its role is uncertain. This CDR3 spans 18 amino acids. Trimming took 0 bases from V and 5 from J; bases not matched to a gene: 15. CDR3 bases: TGCGCCAGCAGTCAATCGCCCCTCGACAGGGCGCCTTTGGAGACCCAGTACTTC. Translated: CASSQSPLDRAPLETQYF.

The chain is built from TRBV27 and TRBJ1-1; 9 bases are shared with TRBD1. J gave up 7 bases and V 7 bases, and 7 bases lay outside the gene matches. Germline CDR1 is MNHEY and CDR2 is SMNVEV (reference sequence). The CDR3 contains 13 residues. CDR3 sequence: CASISRTGVEAFF. DNA for the CDR3: TGTGCCAGCATTTCCAGGACAGGGGTTGAAGCTTTCTTT.

The chain joins TRBV10-3 to TRBJ1-1, with 11 bases lining up with TRBD1. The germline CDR1 and CDR2 sequences are ENHRY and SYGVKD. Trimming at V came to 4 bases and at J to 4 bases, leaving 8 bases not matched to a gene. CDR3 size: 16 residues. This CDR3 is CAISVTGTGGSTEAFF. The CDR3 nucleotides are TGTGCCATCAGTGTGACCGGGACAGGGGGATCCACTGAAGCTTTCTTT.

The chain has TRBV4-3 and TRBJ1-4, with TRBD1 matching over 8 bases. The J segment lost 8 bases and the V segment lost 5 bases, leaving 10 bases of the junction unmatched. Germline CDR1 reads LGHNA; CDR2 reads YSLEER. The CDR3 is 15 residues long. The CDR3 region is CASSSRTGSREKLFF. The CDR3 region has the DNA TGCGCCAGCAGCTCCCGGACAGGGTCCCGGGAAAAACTGTTTTTT.

V and J are TRBV5-1 and TRBJ1-1; the match to TRBD1 covers 7 bases. The CDR3 length is 11 residues. The germline V gene encodes CDR1 SGHRS and CDR2 YFSETQ. The junction had 5 bases not matched to a gene; V was cut back by 4 bases and J by 11 bases. The CDR3 region has the DNA TGCGCCAGCAGCGCCGGGACAGAGGCTTTCTTT. This codes for CASSAGTEAFF.

This chain joins TRBV9 and TRBJ1-2, with D perhaps TRBD1 (5 bases). The V gene lost 8 bases and the J gene lost 6 bases, with 26 bases spanning the gap. The CDR3 has 16 residues. The V gene's germline CDR1 is SGDLS and CDR2 YYNGEE. This CDR3 is CARERGLGRMFDGYTF. DNA for the CDR3: TGTGCCAGAGAAAGGGGTTTGGGGCGTATGTTTGATGGCTACACCTTC.

The chain couples TRBV4-1 to TRBJ1-2; tentative D call: TRBD1 (6 bases). Trimming removed 3 bases from V and 4 bases from J, with 18 bases in between. The CDR3 is 16 residues long. Germline V gene sequence: CDR1 MGHRA, CDR2 YSYEKL. The DNA for the CDR3 is TGCGCCAGCAGCCAGAAACAGACAGGAGAGGGCTATGGCTACACCTTC. Translated, it gives CASSQKQTGEGYGYTF.

This chain links TRBV7-8 with TRBJ2-3; weak D call: TRBD2 (5 bases). V shed 2 bases and J shed 3 bases, with 18 bases lying between them. Germline V gene sequence: CDR1 SGHVS, CDR2 FQNEAQ. The CDR3 covers 17 residues. The CDR3 here is CASSLRRSFEGTDTQYF. DNA for the CDR3: TGTGCCAGCAGCTTAAGGAGGTCCTTCGAAGGGACAGATACGCAGTATTTT.

The V and J genes are TRBV6-1 and TRBJ2-5, with D possibly matching TRBD2 (6 bases). The J call is uncertain, as TRBJ2-7 better fits the DNA end. Germline V CDR1 and CDR2: MNHNS, SASEGT. CDR3 length equals 14 residues. CDR3 coding DNA: TGTGCCAGCAGTGAAACCGGGACTTCCTACGAGCAGTACTTC. This codes for CASSETGTSYEQYF.